Below, 6 T cell receptor beta chains from the same sample are listed, as sequenced in a study of response to subunit inactivated influenza vaccine (dated by TCRdb to the late 2010s). Library preparation used RT-PCR. Data came from an Illumina HiSeq 2500. TCRdb handled the public reads itself, with Q25 trimming in fastp and clone calling in MiXCR, and kept productive beta chains. Each record represents a unique CDR3 protein, reported with the most common genes and DNA among its rows. Recorded for this sample are about 700,000 distinct CDR3 sequences; around 14% of them occurred a single time. Less than 7% of the sample goes to the ten largest clones. Sequencing used PBMCs from blood, obtained around 14 days before vaccination. The receptors derive from a man aged 45-65 years who received an inactivated influenza vaccine. Donor details come from another sample of the same person, matched by shared clones.

The chain links TRBV28 to TRBJ2-3; 10 bases match TRBD2. The V segment lost 3 bases and the J segment 1 base; nucleotides outside the gene matches: 13. Germline V lookup: CDR1 MDHEN, CDR2 SYDVKM. This CDR3 spans 19 amino acids. CDR3 in amino acids: CASSFRGQTSGSRTDTQYF. The CDR3 DNA is TGTGCCAGCAGTTTTAGGGGACAGACTAGCGGGTCTCGCACAGATACGCAGTATTTT.

This clonotype has just a few counts. CDR3 region: CASSHQGVTEAFF. The CDR3 nucleotides are TGCGCCAGCAGCCACCAGGGGGTTACTGAAGCTTTCTTT. J is TRBJ1-1 and V is TRBV4-1, with 7 bases lining up with TRBD1. The germline CDR1 and CDR2 sequences are MGHRA and YSYEKL. J lost 5 bases, V lost 3 bases, and 3 bases had no gene match. The CDR3 runs 13 residues.

This clonotype was picked up a small number of times. The chain has TRBV16 and TRBJ1-5; 7 nucleotides line up with TRBD1. CDR3 length equals 15 residues. The germline gives CDR1 KGHSY, CDR2 FQNENV. V trimming: 1 base; J trimming: 6 bases; junction bases outside the gene matches: 6. The CDR3 region is CASSQFKGGLQPQHF. The CDR3 DNA reads TGTGCCAGCAGCCAATTTAAAGGGGGCCTTCAGCCCCAGCATTTT.

The chain employs TRBV29-1 and TRBJ2-7; 15 nucleotides line up with TRBD2. With 8 bases clipped from V and 4 bases from J, the junction kept 9 bases outside the gene matches. The CDR3 sequence is 15 residues long. Germline CDR1 is SQVTM and CDR2 is ANQGSEA. The CDR3 DNA reads as TGCAGCCGTCCCGGGACTAGCGGGAGGCTATACGAGCAGTACTTC. Amino acids: CSRPGTSGRLYEQYF.

This clonotype was found many times. The gene calls are TRBV10-3 and TRBJ2-7; tentatively, D is TRBD1 (5 bases). Between the trimmed V and J ends, which lost 2 bases and 0 bases, there was a span of 11 bases. Germline CDR1 ENHRY, CDR2 SYGVKD. The CDR3 is 15 amino acids. CDR3 in DNA: TGTGCCATCAGTGAGGGGGCGGCCCACTCCTACGAGCAGTACTTC. Amino acid sequence: CAISEGAAHSYEQYF.

This clonotype has only a few counts. This chain links TRBV4-2 with TRBJ2-3; a weak D match, TRBD1 (5 bases). Germline V gene lookup returns CDR1 LGHNA and CDR2 YNFKEQ. The CDR3 is 16 residues long. The V gene lost 4 bases and the J gene lost 0 bases, with 14 bases spanning the gap. The CDR3 DNA is TGTGCCAGCAGCCTGAGTGTGGGGCCTAGCACAGATACGCAGTATTTT. Its protein product is CASSLSVGPSTDTQYF.